Reported below is one TCR beta chain. Trimming at V came to 3 bases and at J to 2 bases, leaving 3 bases not matched to a gene. Germline V gene sequence: CDR1 SGHAT, CDR2 FQNNGV. This CDR3 spans 15 amino acids. These data are taken from a study of blood T cell repertoires in COVID-19. Overall study: The United States, Italy and Spain supplied acute and convalescent COVID-19 samples. From T cells, B-cell-depleted T cells, or PBMCs came the material, which was cDNA or gDNA.

In the original analysis: Reference gene primer amplification in the assay estimated nucleated cell counts. Data came from immunoSEQ multiplex PCR; TCRdb stores just in-frame clones and leaves some out. The DNA was the basis for D and trimming; V, J and clone size are from that table. The sample records 160,000 or so clones, 80% being singletons. Sequenced material: peripheral blood. This chain links TRBV11-2 with TRBJ2-3; 9 bases agree with TRBD1. This TCR derives from a man between 60 and 75 years old with acute or convalescent COVID-19. CDR3 region: CASSLDRGPTDTQYF. CDR3 coding DNA: TGTGCCAGCAGCTTGGACAGGGGCCCCACAGATACGCAGTATTTT.